These 4 T cell receptor beta chains share one sample of origin, sequenced in a study of regulatory T cells in long-lasting Graves disease. The time point denotes: newly diagnosed GD, antithyroid drugs for less than 3 months. From PBMCs, RNA was extracted and then used to make the TCR library. The TCR beta library used iRepertoire HTBI primers with Arm-PCR amplification of CDR3. TCRdb re-derived calls from the multiplex PCR reads in MiXCR, one entry per CDR3 protein. The data contain about 530,000 distinct CDR3 sequences, 15% to 20% of them singletons. The sample was also linked to a second study, of T cells in Graves' hyperthyroidism and ophthalmopathy.

The source was peripheral blood mononuclear cells (PBMCs), collected at new diagnosis, from a patient treated with antithyroid drugs. These receptors originate from a woman aged 40 to 65 with Graves disease.

This clonotype was seen repeatedly, ten times or more. J is TRBJ2-5 and V is TRBV7-3, with D possibly being TRBD2 (6 bases). The V gene's germline CDR1 is SGHTA and CDR2 FQGTGA. The CDR3 length is 14 residues. V dropped 1 base and J dropped 2 bases, with 8 bases sitting between them. As DNA, the CDR3 is TGTGCCAGCAGCTTAAATGGGGGGCAAGAGACCCAGTACTTC. Translation: CASSLNGGQETQYF.

This clonotype was counted at least ten times. The chain joins TRBV2 to TRBJ1-1; no clear D. The germline V gene encodes CDR1 SNHLY and CDR2 FYNNEI. CDR3 length equals 14 residues. V lost 2 bases, J lost 1 base, and 8 bases lay in between. The CDR3 here is CASSERWQNTEAFF. CDR3 sequence (DNA): TGTGCCAGCAGTGAAAGATGGCAGAACACTGAAGCTTTCTTT. Based on the CDR3 plus reference TRBV2 and TRBJ1-1, the full variable domain is EPEVTQTPSHQVTQMGQEVILRCVPISNHLYFYWYRQILGQKVEFLVSFYNNEISEKSEIFDDQFSVERPDGSNFTLKIRSTKLEDSAMYFCASSERWQNTEAFFGQGTRLTVV.

The chain links TRBV7-2 to TRBJ1-5; D not certain. Trimming stripped 0 bases from V and 4 bases from J, with 7 bases between. The germline V gene has CDR1 SGHTA and CDR2 FQGNSA. The CDR3 has 14 amino acids. This CDR3 is CASSLAETNQPQHF. The CDR3 nucleotides read TGTGCCAGCAGCTTAGCGGAAACTAATCAGCCCCAGCATTTT. The full variable domain, in which reference TRBV7-2 and TRBJ1-5 provide the parts outside the CDR3, is GAGVSQSPSNKVTEKGKDVELRCDPISGHTALYWYRQSLGQGLEFLIYFQGNSAPDKSGLPSDRFSAERTGGSVSTLTIQRTQQEDSAVYLCASSLAETNQPQHFGDGTRLSIL.

This clonotype was picked up a small number of times. CDR3 coding DNA: TGTGCCAGCGGCGAGACGGGAGGGTGGTACGAGCAGTACTTC. It is translated as CASGETGGWYEQYF. The V and J genes are TRBV6-2 or TRBV6-3 and TRBJ2-7; 8 bases are shared with TRBD2. This CDR3 has 14 residues. With V trimmed by 8 bases and J by 4 bases, 10 bases remained unmatched. CDR1 is MNHEY, CDR2 SVGEGT, per germline.